This T cell receptor beta chain is from a study of blood T cell repertoires in COVID-19. Libraries were prepared by immunoSEQ multiplex PCR; TCRdb keeps only in-frame clonotypes and omits some of them. This table has about 210,000 clones, about 85% appearing once. V shed 6 bases and J shed 3 bases, with 21 bases lying between them. This CDR3 has 17 amino acids. Germline V gene sequence: CDR1 MDHEN, CDR2 SYDVKM. Participants were placed into cohorts based on the clinical history they reported. Material: PBMCs or T cells enriched from blood (not recorded which). This sequence joins TRBV28 and TRBJ1-3; maybe TRBD1 (5 bases). The TCR originated in a middle-aged man who had recovered from COVID-19. The CDR3 loop reads CASSERGGVVFGNTIYF. The CDR3 coding sequence is TGTGCCAGCAGCGAACGGGGAGGGGTAGTGTTTGGAAACACCATATATTTT. The entire variable domain, with the rest obtained from reference TRBV28 and TRBJ1-3, is as follows: DVKVTQSSRYLVKRTGEKVFLECVQDMDHENMFWYRQDPGLGLRLIYFSYDVKMKEKGDIPEGYSVSREKKERFSLILESASTNQTSMYLCASSERGGVVFGNTIYFGEGSWLTVV.